What follows describes a single T cell receptor beta chain. Antigen specificity is unknown. This may be a read error, as it is one base from a much larger clone. After constant-region reverse-primer amplification, full-length variable regions underwent semi-nested PCR with Nested Universal Primer A. A single record per CDR3 protein comes from TCRdb applying MiXCR to the 5' RACE reads. The sample contains 32,000 or so distinct CDR3 sequences, roughly 27% of which appear only once. Regarding the study as a whole: Tumor Tregs overlapped most with tumor, then blood, naive CD4+ cells.

Treg sorting used a CD4+CD25+CD127-/low gate. With 3 bases removed from V and 8 bases from J, the gap between germline ends came to 11 bases. Germline V lookup: CDR1 MGHRA, CDR2 YSYEKL. The CDR3 sequence is 13 residues long. Sequencing was performed on tumor-infiltrating Tregs sorted from the breast tumor. The chain links TRBV4-1 to TRBJ2-1, with D possibly TRBD2 on 5 matching bases. This receptor was taken from a female donor with breast cancer. The CDR3 spells CASSQRAGDEQFF. CDR3 DNA sequence: TGCGCCAGCAGCCAGCGGGCAGGAGATGAGCAGTTCTTC.